This T cell receptor beta chain stems from a study of T cells after yellow fever vaccination. Across the study: Researchers used SMART-Seq v4 Ultra Low Input to prepare fractions that had low cell numbers.

The authors made TCR cDNA by 5'RACE template switching, adding a universal primer site and UMIs. Each CDR3 protein is one row after TCRdb ran MiXCR on the 5' RACE reads. The top ten hold roughly a third of the sample, which has some 160,000 distinct CDR3 sequences, 9.3% seen once. Germline CDR1 and CDR2: SQVTM and ANQGSEA. The CDR3 consists of 10 residues. The V end lost 2 bases, the J end lost 14 bases, and 12 bases lay between the germline ends. The genes are TRBV29-1 and TRBJ1-2; D is unresolved. The source was CD8+ T cells sorted from PBMCs, collected 45 days after the yellow fever booster vaccination. This sequence was found in a man younger than 35 who received the YFV17D yellow fever vaccine. The CDR3 reads CSVELTRTTF. The CDR3 DNA reads as TGCAGCGTTGAACTGACACGGACTACCTTC.